Each of the 20 T cell receptor beta chains below was sequenced from the same sample in a study of blood T cell repertoires in COVID-19. Sequencing was performed with immunoSEQ multiplex PCR; in TCRdb, only in-frame clones are kept and a portion is missing. The top ten clones hold more than 0.9% of a sample with approximately 82,000 clones, approximately 90% of them seen once. The specimen was PBMCs or T cells enriched from blood (not recorded which). The receptors stem from a woman aged 45-65 years with acute COVID-19.

The gene calls are TRBV6-1 and TRBJ2-1; 16 bases line up with TRBD2. V lost 3 bases to trimming and J lost 6 bases; unmatched junction nucleotides: 5. Germline CDR1 reads MNHNS; CDR2 reads SASEGT. This CDR3 is built from 17 residues. The CDR3 sequence is CASSDWGLAGGRNEQFF. The CDR3 DNA reads as TGTGCCAGCAGTGATTGGGGACTAGCGGGAGGGCGCAATGAGCAGTTCTTC.

The rearrangement uses TRBV19 and TRBJ2-2, with TRBD2 identical over 9 bases. Per the germline V gene, CDR1 is LNHDA and CDR2 is SQIVND (reference sequence). Trimming cost V 1 base and J 6 bases; bases outside gene matches: 3. This CDR3 is 15 amino acids long. CDR3 region: CASSIVGGRAGELFF. In DNA, the CDR3 is TGTGCCAGTAGTATAGTTGGCGGGAGGGCCGGGGAGCTGTTTTTT.

The chain employs TRBV29-1 and TRBJ1-4; no definite D call. Trimming cost V 6 bases and J 7 bases, with 15 bases left between them. Per germline, CDR1 SQVTM and CDR2 ANQGSEA. This CDR3 is built from 13 residues. The CDR3, as DNA: TGCAGCGTGAGATCCAGTGAGGGTGAAAAACTGTTTTTT. As protein: CSVRSSEGEKLFF.

This clone occurred once. This sequence joins TRBV6-2 or TRBV6-3 and TRBJ2-2; D is perhaps TRBD2 (6 bases). The CDR3 is made up of 15 amino acids. From germline, CDR1 is MNHEY and CDR2 SVGEGT. The germline V and J ends were trimmed by 0 bases and 3 bases, with 8 bases remaining between them. Written as DNA, the CDR3 is TGTGCCAGCAGTTACTCCGGAGGGTACACCGGGGAGCTGTTTTTT. This encodes CASSYSGGYTGELFF.

The chain links TRBV7-2 to TRBJ1-1, with D uncertain. Trimming stripped 0 bases from V and 8 bases from J, with 7 bases between. Germline assignment: CDR1 SGHTA and CDR2 FQGNSA. The CDR3 totals 12 residues. The CDR3 bases are TGTGCCAGCAGCTTAGCGCTGGCAGAAGCTTTCTTT. Amino acids: CASSLALAEAFF.

This chain uses TRBV11-2 with TRBJ2-5, with D unclear. V lost 2 bases and J 3 bases, leaving 7 bases between the germline ends. This CDR3 spans 13 amino acids. CDR1 and CDR2 (germline): SGHAT, FQNNGV. DNA for the CDR3: TGTGCCAGCAGCTTACAGGAAAAAGAGACCCAGTACTTC. Its protein is CASSLQEKETQYF.

J is TRBJ1-3 and V is TRBV27; the D gene is possibly TRBD1 (6 bases). Germline V gene sequence: CDR1 MNHEY, CDR2 SMNVEV (reference sequence). The CDR3 totals 18 residues. Trimming pared 4 bases from V and 0 bases from J, leaving 19 bases between. In DNA form, the CDR3 reads TGTGCCAGCAGTTCCTCGGGGGGGACAATGAGCTCTGGAAACACCATATATTTT. Its protein product is CASSSSGGTMSSGNTIYF.

The chain employs TRBV5-1 and TRBJ1-6, with D unresolved. With 5 bases removed from V and 6 bases from J, the gap between germline ends came to 15 bases. The CDR3 has 15 amino acids. In germline, CDR1 is SGHRS, CDR2 YFSETQ. The CDR3 loop is CASREGHNSNSPLHF. DNA for the CDR3: TGCGCCAGCAGGGAGGGTCACAATTCTAATTCACCCCTCCACTTT. The whole variable domain, filled in from reference TRBV5-1 and TRBJ1-6, reads KAGVTQTPRYLIKTRGQQVTLSCSPISGHRSVSWYQQTPGQGLQFLFEYFSETQRNKGNFPGRFSGRQFSNSRSEMNVSTLELGDSALYLCASREGHNSNSPLHFGNGTRLTVT.

The gene calls are TRBV30 and TRBJ2-7; the D gene is possibly TRBD1 (6 bases). CDR1 GTSNPN and CDR2 SVGIG come from the germline V gene (reference sequence). V lost 5 bases and J lost 3, with 11 bases in between. The CDR3 has 12 amino acids. In DNA, the CDR3 is TGTGCCTGGCGGCAGGGGTTCTACGAGCAGTACTTC. It codes for CAWRQGFYEQYF.

The chain carries TRBV19 and TRBJ2-1; 13 bases line up with TRBD2. V lost 5 bases and J lost 6; bases outside the gene matches: 7. Germline loops: CDR1 LNHDA, CDR2 SQIVND (reference sequence). The CDR3 loop spans 16 amino acids. CDR3 loop: CASSFGTSGIRNEQFF. CDR3 bases: TGTGCCAGTAGTTTCGGGACTAGCGGGATCCGCAATGAGCAGTTCTTC. Complete variable domain (other parts from reference TRBV19 and TRBJ2-1): DGGITQSPKYLFRKEGQNVTLSCEQNLNHDAMYWYRQDPGQGLRLIYYSQIVNDFQKGDIAEGYSVSREKKESFPLTVTSAQKNPTAFYLCASSFGTSGIRNEQFFGPGTRLTVL.

The chain couples TRBV10-1 to TRBJ2-7; TRBD2 agrees at 11 bases. Germline assignment: CDR1 WNHNN and CDR2 SYGVQD (reference sequence). CDR3 length equals 14 residues. Germline trimming cut 9 bases from V and 7 bases from J; bases unmatched to any gene: 11. CDR3 sequence reads: CASIIAGGPGEQYF. The CDR3 region has the DNA TGCGCCAGTATTATAGCGGGAGGGCCGGGGGAGCAGTACTTC.

The genes are TRBV5-4 and TRBJ1-2, with 7 bases that match TRBD1. CDR1 and CDR2 from the germline V gene are SGHNT and YYREEE (reference sequence). The V segment lost 0 bases and the J segment 0 bases; nucleotides outside the gene matches: 8. This CDR3 is built from 17 residues. The CDR3 sequence: CASSLARQGGSNYGYTF. CDR3 DNA sequence: TGTGCCAGCAGCTTGGCCCGGCAGGGGGGCTCTAACTATGGCTACACCTTC.

J is TRBJ2-5 and V is TRBV10-2, with 9 bases aligning to TRBD2. V lost 4 bases to trimming and J lost 7 bases; unmatched junction nucleotides: 7. This CDR3 has 14 amino acids. The germline CDR1 and CDR2 sequences are WSHSY and SAAADI. The CDR3 DNA reads TGCGCCAGCAGTGCCGAGCGGGAGGTGGTGACCCAGTACTTC. It yields the protein CASSAEREVVTQYF.

V is TRBV11-1 and J is TRBJ1-1; 10 bases map to TRBD1. After removal of 3 bases from V and 3 bases from J, the junction contained 1 base not matched to a gene. The germline V gene has CDR1 SGHAT and CDR2 FQDESV (reference sequence). This CDR3 comprises 14 residues. The CDR3 protein is CASSFGTGDTEAFF. The CDR3 region has the DNA TGTGCCAGCAGCTTTGGGACAGGGGACACTGAAGCTTTCTTT.

The CDR3 loop reads CATKKAGAFYEQYF. CDR3 DNA sequence: TGTGCCACCAAGAAGGCAGGGGCCTTCTACGAGCAGTACTTC. The V and J genes are TRBV15 and TRBJ2-7; the D gene is possibly TRBD1 (6 bases). CDR3 length equals 14 residues. V dropped 7 bases and J dropped 3 bases, with 16 bases sitting between them. Germline V gene lookup returns CDR1 LNHNV and CDR2 YYDKDF (reference sequence).

J is TRBJ2-5 and V is TRBV18, with 10 bases identical to TRBD2. V lost 5 bases to trimming and J lost 3 bases; unmatched junction nucleotides: 9. This CDR3 has 16 amino acids. Germline CDR1 KGHSH, CDR2 LQKENI. CDR3 DNA sequence: TGTGCCAGCTCAATCGGACTAGCGGCGGGGGAAGAGACCCAGTACTTC. Protein sequence: CASSIGLAAGEETQYF.

The chain couples TRBV5-6 to TRBJ1-2; D gene ambiguous. V lost 2 bases and J 9 bases, leaving 14 bases between the germline ends. CDR1 and CDR2 from the germline V gene are SGHDT and YYEEEE. The CDR3 totals 13 residues. CDR3 loop: CASSFLQASSYTF. CDR3 nucleotides: TGTGCCAGCAGCTTTTTGCAGGCCAGTAGCTACACCTTC. The variable domain in full, completed from reference TRBV5-6 and TRBJ1-2, reads DAGVTQSPTHLIKTRGQQVTLRCSPKSGHDTVSWYQQALGQGPQFIFQYYEEEERQRGNFPDRFSGHQFPNYSSELNVNALLLGDSALYLCASSFLQASSYTFGSGTRLTVV.

The chain employs TRBV2 and TRBJ2-5; D is uncertain. V was clipped by 2 bases and J by 12 bases, with 16 bases between them. Germline V CDR1 and CDR2: SNHLY, FYNNEI. The CDR3 totals 13 residues. The CDR3 spells CASSESWQNHEYF. CDR3 in DNA: TGTGCCAGCAGTGAAAGTTGGCAGAACCACGAGTACTTC.

This chain connects TRBV7-2 to TRBJ1-3; TRBD1 agrees at 7 bases. Germline lookup yields CDR1 SGHTA and CDR2 FQGNSA. The CDR3 totals 14 residues. The ends lost 6 bases at V and 2 bases at J; junction bases unmatched: 4. The CDR3 coding sequence is TGTGCCAGCAGAACTCAGGGGGCTGGAAACACCATATATTTT. This encodes CASRTQGAGNTIYF.

This chain connects TRBV5-5 to TRBJ1-5; no clear D. The CDR3 has 17 residues. Per germline, CDR1 SGHKS and CDR2 YYEKEE (reference sequence). Between the trimmed V and J ends, which lost 4 bases and 2 bases, there was a span of 19 bases. The CDR3 here is CASSLAVYDRGNQPQHF. The CDR3 DNA is TGTGCCAGCAGCCTGGCCGTATATGATCGCGGCAATCAGCCCCAGCATTTT.